Shown below are 5 T cell receptor beta chains from a single sample sequenced in a study of CD8 T cells in ankylosing spondylitis. Each CDR3 protein is one row after TCRdb ran MiXCR on the 5' RACE reads. The sample holds a few hundred thousand distinct CDR3 sequences, roughly a tenth seen once. The specimen sequenced was blood, either unsorted or a sorted T cell fraction (not recorded which). The receptors come from a male donor with ankylosing spondylitis or in good health (not recorded which).

This clonotype was seen at least ten times. This chain links TRBV14 with TRBJ2-1, with D possibly being TRBD2 (6 bases). V was pared by 5 bases and J by 5 bases, with 10 bases between. CDR3 size: 13 residues. The V gene's germline CDR1 is SGHDN and CDR2 FVKESK. Here the CDR3 reads CASSFGLHNEQFF. In DNA form, the CDR3 reads TGTGCCAGCAGCTTCGGACTACACAATGAGCAGTTCTTC. Filled out from reference TRBV14 and TRBJ2-1, the complete variable domain reads EAGVTQFPSHSVIEKGQTVTLRCDPISGHDNLYWYRRVMGKEIKFLLHFVKESKQDESGMPNNRFLAERTGGTYSTLKVQPAELEDSGVYFCASSFGLHNEQFFGPGTRLTVL.

The V call is TRBV7-3, the J call TRBJ1-1; TRBD1 might be the D (5 bases). The CDR3 is 14 residues long. V was cut by 5 bases and J by 1 base, with 11 bases left in between. Germline CDR1 reads SGHTA; CDR2 reads FQGTGA. CDR3 loop: CASSRAGRNTEAFF. The CDR3 coding sequence is TGTGCCAGCAGCCGAGCAGGGCGGAACACTGAAGCTTTCTTT.

This rearrangement joins TRBV5-1 to TRBJ2-7; 8 bases line up with TRBD2. CDR1 is SGHRS, CDR2 YFSETQ, per germline. Germline trimming cut 9 bases from V and 5 bases from J; bases unmatched to any gene: 19. The CDR3 covers 16 residues. CDR3 sequence (DNA): TGCGCCAACCGCGGCGGGAGGCCCCAATTTAAAGACGAGCAGTACTTC. Encoded protein: CANRGGRPQFKDEQYF.

On this clonotype: A junction end diverges from the germline sequence, so it may reflect a read error. The J gene is TRBJ2-5, the V gene TRBV7-7; a weak D match, TRBD2 (7 bases). The CDR3 is 14 residues long. Germline V gives CDR1 SSHAT, CDR2 FNYEAQ (reference sequence). The CDR3 region has the DNA TGTGCTAGCAGCCGGTTAGGGGGGGAAGAGACCCGGTACTTC. Protein sequence: CASSRLGGEETRYF.

This clonotype showed up just a few times. This chain uses TRBV5-1 with TRBJ2-5; the D call may be TRBD1 or TRBD2 (5 bases each). Germline values: CDR1 SGHRS, CDR2 YFSETQ. This CDR3 comprises 15 residues. Trimming removed 4 bases from V and 5 bases from J, with 18 bases in between. This chain's CDR3 is CASSPKRGAGETQYF. In DNA, the CDR3 is TGCGCCAGCAGCCCGAAGCGAGGGGCTGGGGAGACCCAGTACTTC.